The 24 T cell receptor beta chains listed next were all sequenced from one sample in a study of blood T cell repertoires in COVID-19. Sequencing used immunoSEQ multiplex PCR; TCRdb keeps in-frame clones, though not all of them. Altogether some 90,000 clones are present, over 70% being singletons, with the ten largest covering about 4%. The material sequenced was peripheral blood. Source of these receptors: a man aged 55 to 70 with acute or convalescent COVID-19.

As DNA, the CDR3 is TGTGCCAGCAGTAAGACAGGGCGGGAACAGCCCCAGCATTTT. Encoded protein: CASSKTGREQPQHF. The rearrangement uses TRBV6-5 and TRBJ1-5, with 7 bases fitting TRBD1. Germline CDR1 and CDR2: MNHEY and SVGAGI. There are 14 residues in the CDR3. The ends lost 5 bases at V and 7 bases at J; junction bases unmatched: 8.

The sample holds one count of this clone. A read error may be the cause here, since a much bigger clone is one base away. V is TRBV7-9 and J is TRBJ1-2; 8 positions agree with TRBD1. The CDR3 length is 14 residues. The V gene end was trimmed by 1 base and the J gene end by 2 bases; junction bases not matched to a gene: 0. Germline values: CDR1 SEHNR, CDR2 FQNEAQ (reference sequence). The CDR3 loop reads CASSLGDRNYGYTF. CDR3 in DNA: TGTGCCAGCAGCTTAGGGGACAGGAACTATGGCTACACCTTC.

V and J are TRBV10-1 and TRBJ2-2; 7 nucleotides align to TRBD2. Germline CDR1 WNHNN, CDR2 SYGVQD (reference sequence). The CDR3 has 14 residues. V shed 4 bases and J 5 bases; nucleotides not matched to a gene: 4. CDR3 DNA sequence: TGCGCCAGCAGTGTAGCGGGTGGAACCGGGGAGCTGTTTTTT. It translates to CASSVAGGTGELFF.

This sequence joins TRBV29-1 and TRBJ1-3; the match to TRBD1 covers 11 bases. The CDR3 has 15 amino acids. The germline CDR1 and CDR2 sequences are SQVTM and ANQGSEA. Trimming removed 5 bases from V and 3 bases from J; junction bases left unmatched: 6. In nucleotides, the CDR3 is TGCAGCGTTAGATCCGGGACAGGGGGTGGAAACACCATATATTTT. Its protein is CSVRSGTGGGNTIYF.

This CDR3 reads CSAGSGYTF. The CDR3 coding sequence is TGCAGTGCTGGTAGTGGCTACACCTTC. V is TRBV20-1 and J is TRBJ1-2; D is unresolved. V lost 5 bases and J lost 7, with 5 bases in between. The CDR3 totals 9 residues. Germline V gene lookup returns CDR1 DFQATT and CDR2 SNEGSKA (reference sequence).

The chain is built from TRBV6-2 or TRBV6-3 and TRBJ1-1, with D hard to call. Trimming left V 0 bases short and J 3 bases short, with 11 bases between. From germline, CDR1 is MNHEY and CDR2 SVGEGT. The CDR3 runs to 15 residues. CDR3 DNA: TGTGCCAGCAGTTACTCGGTTTTAGGAGACACTGAAGCTTTCTTT. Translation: CASSYSVLGDTEAFF.

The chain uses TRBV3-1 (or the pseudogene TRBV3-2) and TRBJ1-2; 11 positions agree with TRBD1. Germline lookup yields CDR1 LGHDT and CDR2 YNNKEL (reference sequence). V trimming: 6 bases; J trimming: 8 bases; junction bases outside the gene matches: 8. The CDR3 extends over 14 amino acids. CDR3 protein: CASRVGGQGAGYTF. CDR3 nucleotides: TGTGCCAGCAGGGTCGGAGGACAGGGGGCCGGCTACACCTTC.

CDR3 sequence reads: CAWSAGLAGGTDTQYF. The CDR3 DNA reads TGTGCCTGGAGTGCCGGACTAGCGGGGGGTACAGATACGCAGTATTTT. The chain has TRBV30 and TRBJ2-3; 14 bases map to TRBD2. Germline CDR1 is GTSNPN and CDR2 is SVGIG (reference sequence). Trimming at V came to 1 base and at J to 3 bases, leaving 3 bases not matched to a gene. This CDR3 is built from 16 residues.

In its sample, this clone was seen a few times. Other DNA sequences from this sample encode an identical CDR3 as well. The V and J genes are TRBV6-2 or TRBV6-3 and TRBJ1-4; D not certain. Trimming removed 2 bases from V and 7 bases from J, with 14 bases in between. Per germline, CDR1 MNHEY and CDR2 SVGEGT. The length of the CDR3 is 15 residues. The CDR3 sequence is CASSYGGAAGEKLFF. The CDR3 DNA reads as TGTGCCAGCAGTTACGGTGGTGCAGCGGGTGAAAAACTGTTTTTT.

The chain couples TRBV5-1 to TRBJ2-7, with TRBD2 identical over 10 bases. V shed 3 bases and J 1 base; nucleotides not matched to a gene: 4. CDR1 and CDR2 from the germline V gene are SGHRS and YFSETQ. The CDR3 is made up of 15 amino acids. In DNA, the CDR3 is TGCGCCAGCAGCTCCGGACTAGCGGTTTCCTACGAGCAGTACTTC. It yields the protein CASSSGLAVSYEQYF.

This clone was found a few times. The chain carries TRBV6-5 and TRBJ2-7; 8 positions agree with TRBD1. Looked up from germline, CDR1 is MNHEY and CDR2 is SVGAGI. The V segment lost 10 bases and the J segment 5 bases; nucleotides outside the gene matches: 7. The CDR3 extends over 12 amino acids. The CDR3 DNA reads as TGTGCCACCGACAGGACAGGGAACGAGCAGTACTTC. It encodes CATDRTGNEQYF.

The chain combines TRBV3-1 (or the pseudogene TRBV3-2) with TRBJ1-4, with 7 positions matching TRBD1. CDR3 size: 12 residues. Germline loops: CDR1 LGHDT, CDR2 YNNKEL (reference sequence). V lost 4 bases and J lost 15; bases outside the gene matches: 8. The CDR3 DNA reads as TGTGCCAGCAGCCCCGGAGGGGGGACAGTGTTTTTT. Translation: CASSPGGGTVFF.

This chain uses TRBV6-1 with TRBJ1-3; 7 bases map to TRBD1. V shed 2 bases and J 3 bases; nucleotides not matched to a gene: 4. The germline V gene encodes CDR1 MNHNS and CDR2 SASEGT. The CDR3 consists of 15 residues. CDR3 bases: TGTGCCAGCAGTGAATTCGACAGGGTTGGAAACACCATATATTTT. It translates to CASSEFDRVGNTIYF.

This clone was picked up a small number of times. The CDR3 DNA reads TGCGCCAGCAGTGAGTCCAGGAAGTATGGCTACACCTTC. Residues: CASSESRKYGYTF. The V call is TRBV10-1, the J call TRBJ1-2; D gene unclear. The V end lost 0 bases, the J end lost 5 bases, and 7 bases lay between the germline ends. The CDR3 sequence is 13 residues long. CDR1 WNHNN and CDR2 SYGVQD come from the germline V gene (reference sequence).

Written as DNA, the CDR3 is TGCGCCAGCAGCCATTCCACAGGATCCTACACTGAAGCTTTCTTT. Residues: CASSHSTGSYTEAFF. The chain couples TRBV5-1 to TRBJ1-1; possibly TRBD1 for D (5 bases). V was trimmed by 4 bases and J by 3 bases, leaving 16 bases between them. The CDR3 covers 15 residues. Germline CDR1 SGHRS, CDR2 YFSETQ.

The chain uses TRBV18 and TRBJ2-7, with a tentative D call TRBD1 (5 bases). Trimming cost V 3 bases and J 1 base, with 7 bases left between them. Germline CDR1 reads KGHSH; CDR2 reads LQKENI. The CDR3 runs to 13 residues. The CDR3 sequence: CASSPDSSYEQYF. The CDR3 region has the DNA TGTGCCAGCTCACCCGACAGTTCCTACGAGCAGTACTTC.

CDR3 amino acids: CAWSRDTNNQPQHF. DNA for the CDR3: TGTGCCTGGAGTCGCGACACAAACAATCAGCCCCAGCATTTT. The rearrangement joins TRBV30 to TRBJ1-5; D unclear. Trimming cost V 2 bases and J 3 bases, with 11 bases left between them. This CDR3 has 14 residues. In germline, CDR1 is GTSNPN, CDR2 SVGIG (reference sequence).

CDR3 in amino acids: CASSQGPGGGGGYTF. The CDR3 DNA follows: TGTGCCAGCAGCCAGGGCCCAGGGGGCGGCGGCGGCTACACCTTC. The chain links TRBV3-1 (or the pseudogene TRBV3-2) to TRBJ1-2; 8 bases match TRBD1. V was clipped by 3 bases and J by 8 bases; unmatched bases: 11. Germline CDR1 LGHDT, CDR2 YNNKEL (reference sequence). There are 15 residues in the CDR3.

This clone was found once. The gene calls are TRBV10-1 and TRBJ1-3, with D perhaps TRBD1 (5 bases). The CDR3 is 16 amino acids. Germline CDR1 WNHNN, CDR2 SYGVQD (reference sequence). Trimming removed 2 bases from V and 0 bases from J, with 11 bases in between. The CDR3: CASSEVQGGSGNTIYF. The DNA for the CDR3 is TGCGCCAGCAGTGAGGTCCAGGGAGGCTCTGGAAACACCATATATTTT.

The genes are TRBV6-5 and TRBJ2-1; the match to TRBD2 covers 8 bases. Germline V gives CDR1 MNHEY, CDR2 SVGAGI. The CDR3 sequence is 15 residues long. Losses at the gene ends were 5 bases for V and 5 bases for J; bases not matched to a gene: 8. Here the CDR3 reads CASSRQRELNNEQFF. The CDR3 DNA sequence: TGTGCCAGCAGTCGACAGCGGGAGCTGAACAATGAGCAGTTCTTC.

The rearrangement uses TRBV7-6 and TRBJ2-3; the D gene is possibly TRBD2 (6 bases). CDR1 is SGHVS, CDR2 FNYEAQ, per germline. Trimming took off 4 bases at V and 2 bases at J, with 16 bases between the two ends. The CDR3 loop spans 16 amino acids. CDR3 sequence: CASSSLGLHDTDTQYF. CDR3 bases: TGTGCCAGCAGCTCACTGGGACTCCACGACACAGATACGCAGTATTTT.

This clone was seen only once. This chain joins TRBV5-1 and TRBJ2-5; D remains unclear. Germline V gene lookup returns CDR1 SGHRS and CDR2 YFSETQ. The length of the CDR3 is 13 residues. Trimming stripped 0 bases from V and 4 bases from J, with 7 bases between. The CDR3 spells CASSLAEVETQYF. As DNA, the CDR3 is TGCGCCAGCAGCTTGGCCGAGGTAGAGACCCAGTACTTC. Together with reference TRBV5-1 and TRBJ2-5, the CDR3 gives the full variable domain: KAGVTQTPRYLIKTRGQQVTLSCSPISGHRSVSWYQQTPGQGLQFLFEYFSETQRNKGNFPGRFSGRQFSNSRSEMNVSTLELGDSALYLCASSLAEVETQYFGPGTRLLVL.

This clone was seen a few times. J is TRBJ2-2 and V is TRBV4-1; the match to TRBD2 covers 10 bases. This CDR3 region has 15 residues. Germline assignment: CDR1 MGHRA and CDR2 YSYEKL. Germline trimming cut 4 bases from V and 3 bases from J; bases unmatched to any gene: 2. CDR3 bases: TGCGCCAGCAGCCGGACTAGCGGATACACCGGGGAGCTGTTTTTT. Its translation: CASSRTSGYTGELFF.

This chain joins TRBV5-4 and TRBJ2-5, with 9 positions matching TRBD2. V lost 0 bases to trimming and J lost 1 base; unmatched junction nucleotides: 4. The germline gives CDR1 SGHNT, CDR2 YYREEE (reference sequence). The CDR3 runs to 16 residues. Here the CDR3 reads CASSLAAAGGQETQYF. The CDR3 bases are TGTGCCAGCAGCTTGGCCGCAGCGGGGGGCCAAGAGACCCAGTACTTC.